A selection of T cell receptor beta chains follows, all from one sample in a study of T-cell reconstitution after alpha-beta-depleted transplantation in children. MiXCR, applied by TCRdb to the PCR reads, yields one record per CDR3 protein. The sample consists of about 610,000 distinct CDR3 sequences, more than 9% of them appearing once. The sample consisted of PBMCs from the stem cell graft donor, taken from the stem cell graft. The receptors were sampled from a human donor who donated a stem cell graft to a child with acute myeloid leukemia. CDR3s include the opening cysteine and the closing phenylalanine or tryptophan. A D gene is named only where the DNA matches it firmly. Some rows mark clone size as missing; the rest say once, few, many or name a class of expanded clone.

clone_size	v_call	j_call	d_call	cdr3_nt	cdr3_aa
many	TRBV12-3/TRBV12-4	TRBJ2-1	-	TGTGCCAGCACCGTTAGGGCAGGGGCCCTCAATGAGCAGTTCTTC	CASTVRAGALNEQFF
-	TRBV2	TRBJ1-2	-	TGTGCCAGCAGTGAAGTGGGGAGAGGCTACACCTTC	CASSEVGRGYTF
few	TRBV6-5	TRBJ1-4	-	TGTGCCAGCAGTTCCCCGGTTGGGGGTGGCGAAAAACTGTTTTTT	CASSSPVGGGEKLFF
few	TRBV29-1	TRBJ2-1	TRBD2	TGCAGCGTTGAAGATGCAGGGGTTAGCGGGAACTACAATGAGCAGTTCTTC	CSVEDAGVSGNYNEQFF
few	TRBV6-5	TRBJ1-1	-	TGTGCCAGCAGTTACGCGCGGTACACTGAAGCTTTCTTT	CASSYARYTEAFF
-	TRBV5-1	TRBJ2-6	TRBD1	TGCGCCAGCAGCTTCCCCCGGGACAGAAATACCGGTGGCTCTGGGGCCAACGTCCTGACTTTC	CASSFPRDRNTGGSGANVLTF
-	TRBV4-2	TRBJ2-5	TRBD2	TGTGCCAGCAGCCAAGACCCCCGGGAGGGACAAGAGACCCAGTACTTC	CASSQDPREGQETQYF
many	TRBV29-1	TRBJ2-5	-	TGCAGCGTTGAAGTAGCGGCCCAAGAGACCCAGTACTTC	CSVEVAAQETQYF
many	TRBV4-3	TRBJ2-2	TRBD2	TGCGCCAGCAGCTTTCTTGCCGGGACTAGCGGGAAAGGCGGGGAGCTGTTTTTT	CASSFLAGTSGKGGELFF
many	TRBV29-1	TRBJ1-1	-	TGCAGCGTTGAGGCAGTAGGGGCCAAGAACACTGAAGCTTTCTTT	CSVEAVGAKNTEAFF
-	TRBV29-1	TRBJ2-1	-	TGCAGCGTTGAACGATCTGGGCGGACCTCTCGGAATGAGCAGTTCTTC	CSVERSGRTSRNEQFF
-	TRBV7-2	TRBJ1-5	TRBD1	TGTGCCAGCAGCTTAGACAGGGGAGGTCAGCCCCAGCATTTT	CASSLDRGGQPQHF
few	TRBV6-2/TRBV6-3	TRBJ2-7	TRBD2	TGTGCCAGCAGTCCATCCCGTAGCGGGAGATATTCCCCCTACGAGCAGTACTTC	CASSPSRSGRYSPYEQYF
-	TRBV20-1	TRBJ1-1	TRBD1	TGCAGTGCCGACCAGGGGGGAAACACTGAAGCTTTCTTT	CSADQGGNTEAFF
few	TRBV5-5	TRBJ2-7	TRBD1	TGTGCCAGCAGCAGAACCTCCGGGACAGGTTCCTACGAGCAGTACTTC	CASSRTSGTGSYEQYF
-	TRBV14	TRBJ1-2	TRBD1	TGTGCCAGCAGCCAAGGGACAGGGCCCAGCTACACCTTC	CASSQGTGPSYTF
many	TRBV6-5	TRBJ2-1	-	TGTGCCAGCAGTCTACAGGAGGGGGGATACAATGAGCAGTTCTTC	CASSLQEGGYNEQFF
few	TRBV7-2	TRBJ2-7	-	TGTGCCAGCAGCTTAGCGAAGGGTAAACACGAGCAGTACTTC	CASSLAKGKHEQYF
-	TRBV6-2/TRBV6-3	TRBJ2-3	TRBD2	TGTGCCAGCACTAGGGGACTAGCGGCGCAGTATTTT	CASTRGLAAQYF
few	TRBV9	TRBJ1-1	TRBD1	TGTGCCAGCAGCGTTACAGGGGATTCTGAAGCTTTCTTT	CASSVTGDSEAFF
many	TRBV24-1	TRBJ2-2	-	TGTGCCACCAGTGATCCCTATAACACCGGGGAGCTGTTTTTT	CATSDPYNTGELFF
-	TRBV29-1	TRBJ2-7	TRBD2	TGCAGCGTTTCCCCTAGGGGAGGGAACTACGAGCAGTACTTC	CSVSPRGGNYEQYF
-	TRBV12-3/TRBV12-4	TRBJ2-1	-	TGTGCCAGCTGGCATAGCGACAATGAGCAGTTCTTC	CASWHSDNEQFF
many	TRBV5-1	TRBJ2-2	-	TGCGCCAGCAGCTGGGGGTTCACCGGGGAGCTGTTTTTT	CASSWGFTGELFF
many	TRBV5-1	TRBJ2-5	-	TGTGCCAGCAGCTTAGGCGGGAAGGAGACCCAGTACTTC	CASSLGGKETQYF
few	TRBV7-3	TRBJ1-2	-	TGTGCCAGCCGTCCCTCGGGACAAGAGTATTGGAGTGATGGCTACACCTTC	CASRPSGQEYWSDGYTF
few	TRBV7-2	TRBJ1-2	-	TGTGCCAGCAGCAAGAACTATGGCTACACCTTC	CASSKNYGYTF
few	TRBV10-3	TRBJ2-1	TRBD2	TGTGCCATCAGTGAGTCGTCCGGAGCGCTAGCGGGAGGGCGGTCCAATGAGCAGTTCTTC	CAISESSGALAGGRSNEQFF
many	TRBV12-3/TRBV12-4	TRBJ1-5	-	TGTGCCAGCAGTTTAGTCCAGGGAGGGGGGCCCCAGCATTTT	CASSLVQGGGPQHF
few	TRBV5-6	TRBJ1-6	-	TGTGCCAGCAGCTTGGCAGCCCCGGGCTCACCCCTCCACTTT	CASSLAAPGSPLHF
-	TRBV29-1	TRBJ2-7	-	TGCAGCGTGGGGCTCGAAGGCGGCCCTTACGAGCAGTACTTC	CSVGLEGGPYEQYF
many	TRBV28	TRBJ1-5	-	TGTGCCAGCAGTGAGAACGACAGGACCACTATCTATAGCAATCAGCCCCAGCATTTT	CASSENDRTTIYSNQPQHF
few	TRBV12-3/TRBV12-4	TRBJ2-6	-	TGTGCCAGCAGTTTGAGTGGCAGTGCCCACTCTGGGGCCAACGTCCTGACTTTC	CASSLSGSAHSGANVLTF
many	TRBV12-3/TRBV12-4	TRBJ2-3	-	TGTGCCAAACGGGCAGACTGGGAAGATACGCAGTATTTT	CAKRADWEDTQYF
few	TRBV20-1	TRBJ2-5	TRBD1	TGCAGTGCTAGGGGGGACAGGGGAAGGGGGGAGACCCAGTACTTC	CSARGDRGRGETQYF
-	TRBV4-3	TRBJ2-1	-	TGCGCCAGCAGCCAAGATAGGGTTCCGGCTCGTGAGCAGTTCTTC	CASSQDRVPAREQFF
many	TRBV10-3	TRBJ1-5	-	TGTGCCATCAGTGATAACACAGGGTATAGCAATCAGCCCCAGCATTTT	CAISDNTGYSNQPQHF
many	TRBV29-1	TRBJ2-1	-	TGCAGCGACAGGGGCGGGAGCTCCTACAATGAGCAGTTCTTC	CSDRGGSSYNEQFF
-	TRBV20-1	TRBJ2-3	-	TGCAGTGCTCCAAGCCAGGTCCGCACAGATACGCAGTATTTT	CSAPSQVRTDTQYF
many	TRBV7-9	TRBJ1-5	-	TGTGCCAGCAGTGGCAGCAATCAGCCCCAGCATTTT	CASSGSNQPQHF